These 8 T cell receptor beta chains share one sample of origin, sequenced in a study of T cell responses to AZD1222 COVID-19 vaccine. Profiled with immunoSEQ multiplex PCR; TCRdb holds only in-frame clones, not every one. The sample has 100,000 to 150,000 clones; about nine tenths are singletons. Sequenced here: peripheral blood, sampled on day 0 of AZD1222 vaccination. These receptors were collected from an adult in good health.

This sequence joins TRBV2 and TRBJ1-2; TRBD1 is a possible D gene (5 bases). Deletions cut 2 bases from V and 4 bases from J, with 17 bases between. Germline loops: CDR1 SNHLY, CDR2 FYNNEI. The CDR3 runs to 16 residues. The CDR3 sequence is CASSEPWGNLAYGYTF. The DNA for the CDR3 is TGTGCCAGCAGTGAACCTTGGGGGAACCTGGCCTATGGCTACACCTTC.

The CDR3 loop is CASSQSSGRGVTEAFF. Written as DNA, the CDR3 is TGCGCCAGCAGTCAAAGCTCGGGCAGGGGAGTTACTGAAGCTTTCTTT. The chain recombines TRBV23-1 with TRBJ1-1; a possible D gene is TRBD1 (6 bases). TRBV23-1 is flagged as an ORF with uncertain function. V lost 2 bases and J lost 5, with 18 bases in between. The CDR3 sequence is 16 residues long.

This rearrangement joins TRBV14 to TRBJ1-2, with D perhaps TRBD1 (6 bases). Trimming cost V 1 base and J 0 bases, with 6 bases left between them. The CDR3 spans 14 residues. Germline values: CDR1 SGHDN, CDR2 FVKESK. The CDR3 here is CASSQGQANYGYTF. Here the CDR3 DNA reads TGTGCCAGCAGCCAAGGACAGGCTAACTATGGCTACACCTTC.

The V call is TRBV30, the J call TRBJ1-2, with D perhaps TRBD1 (5 bases). V was trimmed by 5 bases and J by 3 bases, leaving 13 bases between them. The length of the CDR3 is 13 residues. CDR1 is GTSNPN, CDR2 SVGIG, per germline (reference sequence). CDR3 amino acids: CAWRRQLYYGYTF. The CDR3 DNA is TGTGCCTGGCGGAGACAGCTTTACTATGGCTACACCTTC.

The chain uses TRBV9 and TRBJ1-1; D not resolved. This CDR3 comprises 14 residues. Germline values: CDR1 SGDLS, CDR2 YYNGEE. With 0 bases removed from V and 6 bases from J, the gap between germline ends came to 12 bases. CDR3 DNA: TGTGCCAGCAGCGTAGTCCCCGACGGCCCTGAAGCTTTCTTT. Its translation is CASSVVPDGPEAFF.

V usage is TRBV6-5 and J usage is TRBJ1-5; 7 bases align to TRBD1. Germline V gives CDR1 MNHEY, CDR2 SVGAGI. This CDR3 spans 13 amino acids. The J segment lost 7 bases and the V segment lost 6 bases, leaving 6 bases of the junction unmatched. The CDR3 loop is CASSQQGIQPQHF. CDR3 in DNA: TGTGCCAGCAGCCAACAGGGGATCCAGCCCCAGCATTTT.

This clone has more than one count but fewer than ten. This chain connects TRBV12-3 or TRBV12-4 to TRBJ1-1; no firm D call. Trimming cost V 5 bases and J 4 bases, with 11 bases left between them. The CDR3 has 13 amino acids. The CDR3 coding sequence is TGTGCCAGCAGTCCCCCGGGTACCACTGAAGCTTTCTTT. It codes for CASSPPGTTEAFF.

The V and J genes are TRBV5-1 and TRBJ2-1; 8 bases are a match to TRBD1. Per germline, CDR1 SGHRS and CDR2 YFSETQ. With V trimmed by 3 bases and J by 6 bases, 2 bases remained unmatched. The CDR3 runs to 13 residues. CDR3 DNA sequence: TGCGCCAGCAGCTCCGGACAGGGCAATGAGCAGTTCTTC. Translated: CASSSGQGNEQFF.